Following are 25 T cell receptor beta chains from one sample sequenced in a study of cytomegalovirus exposure and HLA in healthy donors. In the PCR, 60 Vbeta and 13 Jbeta primers were used. Clones were read by immunoSEQ multiplex PCR, and TCRdb kept only the in-frame ones, dropping some. The table lists more than 200,000 clones, 60% to 80% of them singletons, with 1.5% to 2% in the top ten. The material sequenced was PBMCs. These receptors were collected from a male donor in good health and CMV-seronegative.

This clone was seen a few times. The chain joins TRBV6-4 to TRBJ1-6; no definite D call. The CDR3 length is 15 residues. Germline CDR1 and CDR2: MRHNA and SNTAGT. With 0 bases removed from V and 2 bases from J, the gap between germline ends came to 5 bases. The CDR3 region has the DNA TGTGCCAGCAGTGACTCGAGGACCTATAATTCACCCCTCCACTTT. Amino acids: CASSDSRTYNSPLHF.

This clone has only a few counts. The gene calls are TRBV9 and TRBJ2-1, with 9 bases lining up with TRBD1. The CDR3 is 14 residues long. V was clipped by 7 bases and J by 6 bases; unmatched bases: 8. Germline-derived CDR1 and CDR2 are SGDLS and YYNGEE. The CDR3 DNA sequence: TGTGCCAGCTCGGACAGGGGCCGTTCCAATGAGCAGTTCTTC. Residues: CASSDRGRSNEQFF.

This clone occurred a few times. This chain connects TRBV7-2 to TRBJ2-7; D may be TRBD1 (5 bases). CDR1 is SGHTA and CDR2 is FQGNSA in the germline V gene. The CDR3 contains 12 residues. The V end was cut by 5 bases, the J end by 6 bases, with 11 bases between. The CDR3 protein is CASSQGRGEQYF. The CDR3 region has the DNA TGTGCCAGCAGCCAGGGCCGAGGCGAGCAGTACTTC.

The rearrangement uses TRBV4-3 and TRBJ1-4; D ambiguous. V was pared by 1 base and J by 8 bases, with 8 bases between. Germline V gives CDR1 LGHNA, CDR2 YSLEER. This CDR3 contains 13 residues. This CDR3 is CASSQGVVEKLFF. In DNA, the CDR3 is TGCGCCAGCAGCCAAGGAGTCGTCGAAAAACTGTTTTTT.

The table lists this clone with a few counts. The rearrangement joins TRBV2 to TRBJ2-7; 8 bases map to TRBD1. Trimming at V came to 5 bases and at J to 5 bases, leaving 8 bases not matched to a gene. Germline V lookup: CDR1 SNHLY, CDR2 FYNNEI. The CDR3 runs to 14 residues. The DNA for the CDR3 is TGTGCCAGCAGTATAACAGGGGGGTGGAACGAGCAGTACTTC. Amino acid sequence: CASSITGGWNEQYF.

This clone appeared a single time. J is TRBJ2-7 and V is TRBV5-6; 10 bases are shared with TRBD1. The CDR3 loop spans 15 amino acids. The ends lost 4 bases at V and 5 bases at J; junction bases unmatched: 9. Per the germline V gene, CDR1 is SGHDT and CDR2 is YYEEEE. CDR3 protein: CASSASGTGVDEQYF. CDR3 nucleotides: TGTGCCAGCAGCGCTTCCGGGACAGGGGTGGACGAGCAGTACTTC.

The chain combines TRBV9 with TRBJ1-1; D might be TRBD1 (6 bases). This CDR3 has 14 amino acids. The V gene's germline CDR1 is SGDLS and CDR2 YYNGEE. V lost 4 bases and J 10 bases, leaving 20 bases between the germline ends. The CDR3 spells CASSSKLGAPIAFF. The CDR3, as DNA: TGTGCCAGCAGCTCCAAGTTGGGGGCCCCCATAGCTTTCTTT.

The V call is TRBV6-5, the J call TRBJ2-7; D is unresolved. This CDR3 spans 13 amino acids. The germline V and J ends were trimmed by 1 base and 3 bases, with 7 bases remaining between them. The germline gives CDR1 MNHEY, CDR2 SVGAGI. The chain's CDR3 is CASSYYEDYEQYF. The CDR3 DNA reads as TGTGCCAGCAGTTACTATGAGGACTACGAGCAGTACTTC.

The rearrangement links TRBV9 to TRBJ1-1, with 9 bases matching TRBD1. V was pared by 6 bases and J by 3 bases, with 9 bases of the junction left unmatched. The CDR3 is 15 amino acids. Germline V lookup: CDR1 SGDLS, CDR2 YYNGEE. The CDR3, as DNA: TGTGCCAGCAAAGGGACAGGGCGTGAGGACACTGAAGCTTTCTTT. This sequence encodes CASKGTGREDTEAFF.

V is TRBV5-1 and J is TRBJ2-3; 7 bases match TRBD2. V lost 6 bases, J lost 1 base, and 11 bases stayed unmatched. There are 16 residues in the CDR3. CDR1 is SGHRS and CDR2 is YFSETQ in the germline V gene. CDR3 coding DNA: TGCGCCAGCACCCGAATCTCTAGCGGAGGCACAGATACGCAGTATTTT. Protein product: CASTRISSGGTDTQYF.

The chain links TRBV2 to TRBJ1-5, with TRBD1 matching 9 bases. The CDR3 sequence is 17 residues long. V gave up 5 bases and J gave up 0 bases; unmatched junction bases: 8. Germline CDR1 and CDR2: SNHLY and FYNNEI. The CDR3: CASSRNRGLYSNQPQHF. CDR3 nucleotides: TGTGCCAGCAGTAGGAACAGGGGGCTTTATAGCAATCAGCCCCAGCATTTT.

This chain links TRBV9 with TRBJ1-5; D might be TRBD1 (6 bases). The CDR3 has 14 amino acids. Trimming cost V 0 bases and J 5 bases, with 9 bases left between them. The V gene's germline CDR1 is SGDLS and CDR2 YYNGEE. The CDR3 spells CASSVGAGDQPQHF. DNA of the CDR3: TGTGCCAGCAGCGTAGGGGCAGGGGATCAGCCCCAGCATTTT.

This clone turned up a few times. The chain uses TRBV7-2 and TRBJ2-7, with D possibly being TRBD1 (6 bases). The CDR3 has 14 amino acids. The germline V gene has CDR1 SGHTA and CDR2 FQGNSA. V dropped 5 bases and J dropped 3 bases, with 14 bases sitting between them. CDR3 coding DNA: TGTGCCAGCAGCCCCTCCGGGACAATCTACGAGCAGTACTTC. It translates to CASSPSGTIYEQYF.

J is TRBJ1-5 and V is TRBV21-1; the table's D call, TRBD1, was not checked against the DNA. TRBV21-1 represents a pseudogene. The CDR3 consists of 17 residues. CDR3 amino acids: CASSNPRDRAADQPQHF. CDR3 sequence (DNA): TGTGCCAGCAGCAACCCCCGGGACAGGGCAGCGGATCAGCCCCAGCATTTT.

This clone was recorded a few times. The chain employs TRBV7-2 and TRBJ1-5; 9 nucleotides match TRBD1. The CDR3 totals 15 residues. Germline CDR1 and CDR2: SGHTA and FQGNSA. The junction had 4 bases not matched to a gene; V was cut back by 1 base and J by 6 bases. DNA of the CDR3: TGTGCCAGCAGCTTAGTGACAGGGGGAGGTCAGCCCCAGCATTTT. This translates into CASSLVTGGGQPQHF.

Details on this clone: Other DNA sequences in the sample encode the same CDR3. The chain has TRBV6-5 and TRBJ1-3; 8 bases are a match to TRBD1. The germline V gene has CDR1 MNHEY and CDR2 SVGAGI. V shed 2 bases and J 3 bases; nucleotides not matched to a gene: 3. The CDR3 length is 15 residues. The CDR3 nucleotides read TGTGCCAGCAGTTACGGACAGGGACTTGGAAACACCATATATTTT. It specifies CASSYGQGLGNTIYF.

The rearrangement links TRBV18 to TRBJ2-5, with D unresolved. V shed 2 bases and J shed 5 bases, with 12 bases lying between them. CDR3 length equals 14 residues. The germline V gene encodes CDR1 KGHSH and CDR2 LQKENI. DNA of the CDR3: TGTGCCAGCTCACCATCCGCATCTCGGGAGACCCAGTACTTC. Protein product: CASSPSASRETQYF.

The chain carries TRBV2 and TRBJ2-5; 8 positions agree with TRBD1. CDR1 is SNHLY, CDR2 FYNNEI, per germline. The CDR3 extends over 15 amino acids. Germline trimming cut 8 bases from V and 1 base from J; bases unmatched to any gene: 9. CDR3 sequence (DNA): TGTGCCAGCGGGAGAGACAGGGGTCCCCAAGAGACCCAGTACTTC. Translated: CASGRDRGPQETQYF. The whole variable domain, filled in from reference TRBV2 and TRBJ2-5, reads EPEVTQTPSHQVTQMGQEVILRCVPISNHLYFYWYRQILGQKVEFLVSFYNNEISEKSEIFDDQFSVERPDGSNFTLKIRSTKLEDSAMYFCASGRDRGPQETQYFGPGTRLLVL.

This clone was picked up one time. The V gene is TRBV30, the J gene TRBJ1-3; D remains ambiguous. CDR3 length equals 16 residues. Germline lookup yields CDR1 GTSNPN and CDR2 SVGIG (reference sequence). The V gene lost 0 bases and the J gene lost 4 bases, with 16 bases spanning the gap. Here the CDR3 reads CAWSVRTGRPGNTIYF. CDR3 DNA: TGTGCCTGGAGTGTAAGGACGGGGAGACCCGGAAACACCATATATTTT. The full variable domain, rest sourced from reference TRBV30 and TRBJ1-3, is SQTIHQWPATLVQPVGSPLSLECTVEGTSNPNLYWYRQAAGRGLQLLFYSVGIGQISSEVPQNLSASRPQDRQFILSSKKLLLSDSGFYLCAWSVRTGRPGNTIYFGEGSWLTVV.

The V call is TRBV6-5, the J call TRBJ1-1; D unresolved. Trimming removed 3 bases at V and 1 base at J, with 15 bases between. CDR3 length: 16 amino acids. Germline CDR1 reads MNHEY; CDR2 reads SVGAGI. The CDR3 is CASSYFAVEENTEAFF. The CDR3, as DNA: TGTGCCAGCAGTTATTTTGCGGTAGAAGAGAACACTGAAGCTTTCTTT.

The gene calls are TRBV7-9 and TRBJ1-5, with TRBD1 identical over 8 bases. This CDR3 comprises 14 residues. Germline V gene data show CDR1 as SEHNR and CDR2 as FQNEAQ (reference sequence). Trimming cost V 5 bases and J 11 bases; bases outside gene matches: 11. CDR3 nucleotide sequence: TGTGCCAGCAGCAATAAATCAGACAGGGGCGCCCAGCATTTT. Translating gives CASSNKSDRGAQHF. Together with reference TRBV7-9 and TRBJ1-5, the CDR3 gives the full variable domain: DTGVSQNPRHKITKRGQNVTFRCDPISEHNRLYWYRQTLGQGPEFLTYFQNEAQLEKSRLLSDRFSAERPKGSFSTLEIQRTEQGDSAMYLCASSNKSDRGAQHFGDGTRLSIL.

The CDR3 DNA follows: TGCGCCAGCAGCCAAGCACCGACTAGGGGGCCCGGGGAGCTGTTTTTT. It is translated as CASSQAPTRGPGELFF. J is TRBJ2-2 and V is TRBV4-1; TRBD1 might be the D (7 bases). The CDR3 contains 16 residues. Germline V gives CDR1 MGHRA, CDR2 YSYEKL. The V and J ends lost 1 base and 6 bases respectively, with 15 bases between them.

V is TRBV11-2 and J is TRBJ2-7, with D unclear. CDR3 length: 16 amino acids. Germline V gene data show CDR1 as SGHAT and CDR2 as FQNNGV. V lost 0 bases and J 0 bases, leaving 12 bases between the germline ends. CDR3 sequence: CASSLDSSQHSYEQYF. The CDR3 DNA follows: TGTGCCAGCAGCTTAGATAGCAGTCAACACTCCTACGAGCAGTACTTC.

This sequence joins TRBV5-1 and TRBJ2-7; D possibly corresponds to TRBD1 (5 bases). CDR3 length: 14 residues. Trimming took off 4 bases at V and 3 bases at J, with 14 bases between the two ends. In germline, CDR1 is SGHRS, CDR2 YFSETQ. Here the CDR3 reads CASSGQSQGYEQYF. CDR3 sequence (DNA): TGCGCCAGCAGCGGACAAAGTCAGGGCTACGAGCAGTACTTC.

This clone was picked up one time. The chain links TRBV13 to TRBJ2-7; no reliable D call. Germline CDR1 and CDR2: PRHDT and FYEKMQ (reference sequence). This CDR3 spans 14 amino acids. V lost 0 bases and J 0 bases, leaving 6 bases between the germline ends. As DNA, the CDR3 is TGTGCCAGCAGCTTAGGGGCGGTCTCCTACGAGCAGTACTTC. This gives the protein CASSLGAVSYEQYF.